Below, one T cell receptor (beta chain) is given with its context. No antigen is known for it. Repertoires were generated with immunoSEQ multiplex PCR, while TCRdb's copy carries only in-frame clones and drops some. Of 170,000 or so clones in the sample, around 81% are singletons; the top ten hold 2.8%. The source of the sample is a study of cytomegalovirus exposure and HLA in healthy donors. Notes on the study in general: Altogether, 150 or so TCR beta chains were recorded as cytomegalovirus-associated.

Trimming left V 3 bases short and J 0 bases short, with 14 bases between. The CDR3 covers 16 residues. Germline CDR1 and CDR2: SGDLS and YYNGEE. The sequenced sample was PBMCs. J is TRBJ2-3 and V is TRBV9; possible D gene TRBD1, 6 bases. This TCR came from a woman aged 18-35 years in good health and CMV-seropositive. The CDR3 is CASSDGGRRSTDTQYF. CDR3 sequence (DNA): TGTGCCAGCAGCGATGGGGGCAGGAGAAGCACAGATACGCAGTATTTT.